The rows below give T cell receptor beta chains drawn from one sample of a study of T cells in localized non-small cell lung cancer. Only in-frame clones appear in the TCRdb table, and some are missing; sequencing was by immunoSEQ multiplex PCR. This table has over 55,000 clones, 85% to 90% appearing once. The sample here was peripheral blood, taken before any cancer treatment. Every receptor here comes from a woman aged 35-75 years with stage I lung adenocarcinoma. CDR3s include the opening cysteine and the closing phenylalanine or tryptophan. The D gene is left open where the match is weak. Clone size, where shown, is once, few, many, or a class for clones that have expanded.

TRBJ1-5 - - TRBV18 CASSVGPDGNQPQHF TGTGCCAGCTCTGTAGGGCCCGACGGCAATCAGCCCCAGCATTTT
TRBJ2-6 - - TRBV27 CASSSRSGANVLTF TGTGCCAGCAGTTCACGCTCTGGGGCCAACGTCCTGACTTTC
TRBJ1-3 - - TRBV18 CASSPNQRSSGNTIYF TGTGCCAGCTCACCCAATCAGCGGTCCTCTGGAAACACCATATATTTT
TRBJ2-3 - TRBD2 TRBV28 CASSPTKRAGVRTDTQYF TGTGCCAGCAGTCCCACGAAGCGAGCGGGAGTTCGCACAGATACGCAGTATTTT
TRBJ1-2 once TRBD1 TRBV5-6 CASSLLRALDRGKDGYTF TGTGCCAGCAGCCTACTACGGGCCCTCGACAGGGGGAAGGATGGCTACACCTTC
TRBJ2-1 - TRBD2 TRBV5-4 CASSLSSGSIYNEQFF TGTGCCAGCAGCTTGAGTAGCGGGAGTATCTACAATGAGCAGTTCTTC
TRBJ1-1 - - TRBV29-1 CSVTRGQAGMNTEAFF TGCAGCGTTACAAGGGGCCAAGCGGGCATGAACACTGAAGCTTTCTTT
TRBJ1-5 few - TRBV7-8 CASSLDLGNSNQPQHF TGTGCCAGCAGCTTAGACTTGGGTAATAGCAATCAGCCCCAGCATTTT
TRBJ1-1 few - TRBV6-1 CASSEGRTTSVNTEAFF TGTGCCAGCAGTGAAGGGCGCACTACTAGCGTGAACACTGAAGCTTTCTTT
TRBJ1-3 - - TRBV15 CATSPLKGAGGNTIYF TGTGCCACCAGCCCGCTTAAAGGGGCGGGTGGAAACACCATATATTTT
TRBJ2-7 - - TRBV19 CASSKSLGLTSYEQYF TGTGCCAGTAGTAAATCTCTAGGACTTACCTCCTACGAGCAGTACTTC
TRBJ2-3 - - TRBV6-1 CASSFRNTDTQYF TGTGCCAGCAGTTTCAGGAACACAGATACGCAGTATTTT
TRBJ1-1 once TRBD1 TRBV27 CASSLSYRGTEAFF TGTGCCAGCAGTTTATCCTACAGGGGTACTGAAGCTTTCTTT
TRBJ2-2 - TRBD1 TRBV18 CASSPPRDRGTGELFF TGTGCCAGCTCACCACCACGGGACAGGGGCACCGGGGAGCTGTTTTTT
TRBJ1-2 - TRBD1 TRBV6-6 CASIPGQQLLRGGYTF TGTGCCAGCATCCCGGGACAGCAACTCCTACGGGGAGGCTACACCTTC
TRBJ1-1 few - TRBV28 CASRVGQLNTEAFF TGTGCCAGCAGAGTCGGACAGCTGAACACTGAAGCTTTCTTT
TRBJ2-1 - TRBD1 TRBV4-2 CASSPDRGWRNEQFF TGTGCCAGCAGTCCGGACAGGGGGTGGAGGAATGAGCAGTTCTTC
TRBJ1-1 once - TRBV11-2 CASSQDGGAAFF TGTGCCAGCAGCCAGGATGGTGGGGCGGCTTTCTTT
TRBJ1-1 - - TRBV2 CASRRLGQLEAFF TGTGCCAGCAGGAGACTCGGACAGTTAGAAGCTTTCTTT
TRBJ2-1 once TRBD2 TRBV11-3 CASSLRTSGFYNEQFF TGTGCCAGCAGCTTAAGGACTAGCGGGTTTTACAATGAGCAGTTCTTC
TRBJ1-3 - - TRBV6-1 CASSVQFIGGGFSGNTIYF TGTGCCAGCAGTGTTCAATTTATTGGAGGGGGATTTTCTGGAAACACCATATATTTT
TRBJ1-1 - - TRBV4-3 CASSQAPTENTEAFF TGCGCCAGCAGCCAAGCCCCGACAGAGAACACTGAAGCTTTCTTT
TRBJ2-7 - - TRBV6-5 CASNPLGGFREQYF TGTGCCAGCAACCCTCTAGGGGGGTTCCGGGAGCAGTACTTC
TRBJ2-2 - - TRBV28 CASSLGRDPTGELFF TGTGCCAGCAGTTTAGGAAGGGACCCCACCGGGGAGCTGTTTTTT
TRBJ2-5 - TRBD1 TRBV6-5 CASSKGQGRETQYF TGTGCCAGCAGTAAAGGACAGGGCAGGGAGACCCAGTACTTC
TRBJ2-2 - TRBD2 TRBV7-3 CASSPSRLAGTGELFF TGTGCCAGCAGCCCCTCCCGACTAGCGGGGACCGGGGAGCTGTTTTTT
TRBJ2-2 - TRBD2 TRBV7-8 CASSSGTSVTVGELFF TGTGCCAGCAGTTCCGGGACTAGTGTCACCGTCGGGGAGCTGTTTTTT
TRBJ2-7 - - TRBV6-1 CASSEAQGHRTYEQYF TGTGCCAGCAGTGAAGCGCAAGGACACAGGACCTACGAGCAGTACTTC
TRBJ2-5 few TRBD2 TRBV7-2 CASSGGLAAGQTQYF TGTGCCAGCAGCGGCGGACTAGCGGCGGGCCAGACCCAGTACTTC
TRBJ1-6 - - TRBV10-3 CAISEPTEGDLFLHF TGTGCCATCAGTGAGCCTACGGAGGGAGACCTTTTTCTCCACTTT
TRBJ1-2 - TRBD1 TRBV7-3 CASSPDRGYGYTF TGTGCCAGCAGCCCCGACAGGGGCTATGGCTACACCTTC
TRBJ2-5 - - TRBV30 CAWSPNPQETQYF TGTGCCTGGAGTCCCAACCCTCAAGAGACCCAGTACTTC
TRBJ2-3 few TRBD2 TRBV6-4 CASSLGTSGDTQYF TGTGCCAGCAGTTTGGGGACTAGCGGAGATACGCAGTATTTT
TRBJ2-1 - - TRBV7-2 CASSPRLLGGNEQFF TGTGCCAGCAGCCCCAGACTCCTGGGAGGTAATGAGCAGTTCTTC
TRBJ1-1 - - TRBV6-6 CASDRDSTEAFF TGTGCCAGCGACCGGGATAGCACTGAAGCTTTCTTT
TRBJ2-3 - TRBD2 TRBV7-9 CASSLLRGASGRDTQYF TGTGCCAGCAGCTTACTTCGAGGTGCTAGCGGGAGAGATACGCAGTATTTT
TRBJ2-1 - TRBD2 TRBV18 CASSPQASGRAVSEQFF TGTGCCAGCTCACCACAGGCTAGCGGGAGGGCCGTGAGTGAGCAGTTCTTC
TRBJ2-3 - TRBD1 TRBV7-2 CASSDWTGGLTDTQYF TGTGCCAGCAGCGACTGGACAGGGGGACTCACAGATACGCAGTATTTT
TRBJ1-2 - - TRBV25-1 CASSESPDFHGYTF TGTGCCAGCAGTGAATCCCCAGATTTCCATGGCTACACCTTC
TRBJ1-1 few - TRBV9 CASSGANTEAFF TGTGCCAGCAGCGGAGCGAACACTGAAGCTTTCTTT
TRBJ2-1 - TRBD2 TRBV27 CASSLSPPGLAGVREQFF TGTGCCAGCAGTTTATCTCCCCCAGGACTAGCGGGAGTCAGGGAGCAGTTCTTC
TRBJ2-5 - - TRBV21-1 CASSKVGLRVIEGPYQETQYF TGTGCCAGCAGCAAAGTAGGTCTCAGGGTTATTGAGGGACCGTACCAAGAGACCCAGTACTTC
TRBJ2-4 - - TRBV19 CATQSSGRAAKNIQYF TGTGCCACTCAATCCTCAGGGAGAGCAGCCAAAAACATTCAGTACTTC